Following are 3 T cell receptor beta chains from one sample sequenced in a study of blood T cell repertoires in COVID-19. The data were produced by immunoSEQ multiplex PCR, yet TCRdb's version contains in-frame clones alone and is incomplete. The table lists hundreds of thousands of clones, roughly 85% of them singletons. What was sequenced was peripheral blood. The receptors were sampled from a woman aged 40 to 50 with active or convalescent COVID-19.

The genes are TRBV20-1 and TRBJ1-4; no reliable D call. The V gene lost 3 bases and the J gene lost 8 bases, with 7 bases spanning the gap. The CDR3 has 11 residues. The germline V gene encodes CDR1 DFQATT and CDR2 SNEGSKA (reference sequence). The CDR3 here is CSASRGEKLFF. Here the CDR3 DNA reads TGCAGTGCTAGTCGCGGGGAAAAACTGTTTTTT.

The CDR3 DNA is TGTGCCAGCAGCCTAGGGGTAGCGGGAGGTCCCGACAATGAGCAGTTCTTC. It codes for CASSLGVAGGPDNEQFF. The chain uses TRBV7-9 and TRBJ2-1; 10 positions match TRBD2. CDR1 is SEHNR, CDR2 FQNEAQ, per germline (reference sequence). This CDR3 spans 17 amino acids. The V segment lost 5 bases and the J segment 5 bases; nucleotides outside the gene matches: 12.

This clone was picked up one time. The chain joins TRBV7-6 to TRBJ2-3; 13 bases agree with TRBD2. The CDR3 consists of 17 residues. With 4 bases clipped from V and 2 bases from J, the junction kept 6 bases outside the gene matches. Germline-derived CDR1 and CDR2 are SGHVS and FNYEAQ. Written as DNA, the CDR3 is TGTGCCAGCAGCTCCACCGGGACTAGCGGGATCACAGATACGCAGTATTTT. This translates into CASSSTGTSGITDTQYF.